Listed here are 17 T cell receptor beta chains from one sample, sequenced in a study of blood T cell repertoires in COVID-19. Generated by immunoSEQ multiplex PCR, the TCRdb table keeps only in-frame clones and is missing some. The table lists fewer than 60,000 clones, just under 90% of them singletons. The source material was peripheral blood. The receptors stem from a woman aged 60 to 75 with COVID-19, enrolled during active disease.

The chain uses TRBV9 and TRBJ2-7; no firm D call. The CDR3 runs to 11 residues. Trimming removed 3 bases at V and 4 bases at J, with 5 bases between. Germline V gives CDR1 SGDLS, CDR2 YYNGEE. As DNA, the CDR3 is TGTGCCAGCAGCGACTTTTACGAGCAGTACTTC. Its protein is CASSDFYEQYF.

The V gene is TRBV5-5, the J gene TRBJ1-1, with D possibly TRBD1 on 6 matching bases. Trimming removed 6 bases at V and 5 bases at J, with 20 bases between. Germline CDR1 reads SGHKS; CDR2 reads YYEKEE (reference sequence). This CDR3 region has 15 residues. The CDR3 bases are TGTGCCAGCAACACGCTTGGGGGCCGGGTGACTGAAGCTTTCTTT. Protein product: CASNTLGGRVTEAFF.

CDR3 nucleotides: TGTGCCAGCAGTGAAGAGGGTACGAATCAGCCCCAGCATTTT. The encoded protein is CASSEEGTNQPQHF. This sequence joins TRBV6-4 and TRBJ1-5, with D unresolved. The germline V gene has CDR1 MRHNA and CDR2 SNTAGT. The ends were cut back, 3 bases at V and 4 bases at J, with 10 bases in the middle. This CDR3 has 14 residues.

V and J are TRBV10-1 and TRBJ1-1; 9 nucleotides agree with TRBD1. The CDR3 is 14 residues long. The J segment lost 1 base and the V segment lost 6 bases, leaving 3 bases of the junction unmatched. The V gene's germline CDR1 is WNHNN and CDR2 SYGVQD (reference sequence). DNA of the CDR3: TGCGCCAGCAGCTTGGGACAGGGGAACACTGAAGCTTTCTTT. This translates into CASSLGQGNTEAFF.

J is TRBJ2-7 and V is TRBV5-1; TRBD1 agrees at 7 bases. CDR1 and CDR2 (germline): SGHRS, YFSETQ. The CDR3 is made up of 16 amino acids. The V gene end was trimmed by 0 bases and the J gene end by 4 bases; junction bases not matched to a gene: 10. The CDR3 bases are TGCGCCAGCAGCTTGGGAATGACAGGGTTTGGTTACGAGCAGTACTTC. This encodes CASSLGMTGFGYEQYF.

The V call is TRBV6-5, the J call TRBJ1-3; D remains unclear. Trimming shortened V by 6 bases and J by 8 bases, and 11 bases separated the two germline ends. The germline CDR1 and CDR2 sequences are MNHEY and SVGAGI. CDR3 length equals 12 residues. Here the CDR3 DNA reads TGTGCCAGCAGCCCAACTCGGGACACCATATATTTT. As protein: CASSPTRDTIYF.

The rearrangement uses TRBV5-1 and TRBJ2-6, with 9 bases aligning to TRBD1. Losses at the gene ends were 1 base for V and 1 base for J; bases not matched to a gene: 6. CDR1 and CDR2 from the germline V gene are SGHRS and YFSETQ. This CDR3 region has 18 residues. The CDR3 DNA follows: TGCGCCAGCAGCTTGAGGGCCGGGACAGGGTCTGGGGCCAACGTCCTGACTTTC. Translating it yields CASSLRAGTGSGANVLTF.

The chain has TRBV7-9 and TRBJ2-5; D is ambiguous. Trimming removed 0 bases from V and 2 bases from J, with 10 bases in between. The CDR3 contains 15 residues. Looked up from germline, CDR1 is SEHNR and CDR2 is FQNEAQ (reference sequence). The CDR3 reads CASSLAAASQETQYF. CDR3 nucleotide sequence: TGTGCCAGCAGCTTAGCGGCGGCAAGTCAAGAGACCCAGTACTTC.

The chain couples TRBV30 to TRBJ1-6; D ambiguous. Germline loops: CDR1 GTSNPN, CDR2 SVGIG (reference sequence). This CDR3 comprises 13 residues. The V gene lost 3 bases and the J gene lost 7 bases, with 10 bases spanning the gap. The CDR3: CAWSDSRNSPLHF. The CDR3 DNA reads TGTGCCTGGAGCGATTCACGGAATTCACCCCTCCACTTT. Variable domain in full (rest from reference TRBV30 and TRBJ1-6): SQTIHQWPATLVQPVGSPLSLECTVEGTSNPNLYWYRQAAGRGLQLLFYSVGIGQISSEVPQNLSASRPQDRQFILSSKKLLLSDSGFYLCAWSDSRNSPLHFGNGTRLTVT.

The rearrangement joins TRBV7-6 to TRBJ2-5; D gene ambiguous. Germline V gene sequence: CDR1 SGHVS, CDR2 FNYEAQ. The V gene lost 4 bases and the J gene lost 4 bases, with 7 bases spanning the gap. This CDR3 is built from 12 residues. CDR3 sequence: CASSSTLETQYF. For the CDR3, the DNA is TGTGCCAGCAGCTCGACACTAGAGACCCAGTACTTC.

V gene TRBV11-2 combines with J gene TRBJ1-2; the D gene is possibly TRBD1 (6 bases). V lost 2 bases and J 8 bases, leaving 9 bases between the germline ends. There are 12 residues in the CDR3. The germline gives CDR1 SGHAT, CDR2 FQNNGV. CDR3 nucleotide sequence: TGTGCCAGCAGCTTATATGGACAGGGCTACACCTTC. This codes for CASSLYGQGYTF.

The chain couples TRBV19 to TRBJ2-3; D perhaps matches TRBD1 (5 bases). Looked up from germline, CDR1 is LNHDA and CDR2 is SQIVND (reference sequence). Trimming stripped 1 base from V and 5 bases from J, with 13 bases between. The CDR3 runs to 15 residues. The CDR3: CASSIAARARDTQYF. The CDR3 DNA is TGTGCCAGTAGTATAGCGGCCAGGGCCCGAGATACGCAGTATTTT.

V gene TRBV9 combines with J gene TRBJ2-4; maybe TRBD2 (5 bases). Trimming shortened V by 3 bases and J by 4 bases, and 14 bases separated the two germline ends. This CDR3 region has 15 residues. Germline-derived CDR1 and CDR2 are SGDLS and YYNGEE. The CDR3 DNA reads TGTGCCAGCAGCGCCGGTGCCGGGGAGAAAAACATTCAGTACTTC. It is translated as CASSAGAGEKNIQYF.

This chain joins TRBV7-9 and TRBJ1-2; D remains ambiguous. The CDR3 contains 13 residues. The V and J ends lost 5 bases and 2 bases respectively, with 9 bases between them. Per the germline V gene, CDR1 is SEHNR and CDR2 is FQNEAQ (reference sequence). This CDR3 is CASSPSGNYGYTF. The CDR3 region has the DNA TGTGCCAGCAGCCCAAGCGGAAACTATGGCTACACCTTC.

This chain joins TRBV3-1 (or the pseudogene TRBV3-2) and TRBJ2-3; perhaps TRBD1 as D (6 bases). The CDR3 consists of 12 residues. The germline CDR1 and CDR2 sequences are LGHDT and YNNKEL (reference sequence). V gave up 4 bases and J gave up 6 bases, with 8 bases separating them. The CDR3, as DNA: TGTGCCAGCAGCCTACAGGGTGATACGCAGTATTTT. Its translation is CASSLQGDTQYF.

CDR3 amino acids: CASSREFGEQFF. In DNA form, the CDR3 reads TGTGCCAGCTCTCGGGAGTTTGGGGAGCAGTTCTTC. The gene calls are TRBV6-5 and TRBJ2-1; tentative D call: TRBD2 (6 bases). Germline-derived CDR1 and CDR2 are MNHEY and SVGAGI. The CDR3 sequence is 12 residues long. V shed 8 bases and J shed 10 bases, with 15 bases lying between them.

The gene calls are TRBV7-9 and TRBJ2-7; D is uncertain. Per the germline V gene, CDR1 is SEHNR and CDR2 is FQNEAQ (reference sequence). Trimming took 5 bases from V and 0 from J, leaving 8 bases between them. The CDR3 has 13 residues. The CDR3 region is CASSRISSYEQYF. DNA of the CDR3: TGTGCCAGCAGCCGCATTAGCTCCTACGAGCAGTACTTC.